This T cell receptor beta chain was sequenced in a study of blood T cell repertoires in COVID-19 (dated by TCRdb to 2020 to 2021). Turning to the overall study: Collaborator samples came from the United States, Italy and Spain and covered acute and convalescent phases of COVID-19. The samples were drawn from the first 160 participants of the ongoing ImmuneRACE study and from 1,200 or so subjects provided by 6 global collaborators. The prospective study material was composed of cDNA or gDNA derived from T cells, B-cell-depleted T cells, or PBMCs. Deeply sampled blood TCRbeta repertoires from subjects exposed to, actively infected with, or recovered from COVID-19 were included in the dataset. The sample metadata nearly always contained a de-identified subject ID, COVID-19 status, age in years and sex. Where available, HLA class I and class II types were taken from metadata supplied by the sample provider and were not determined by assay-based typing. The repertoires were made available in a free public database intended to serve as a resource for research on the immune response to SARS-CoV-2.

TCRbeta CDR3 regions were amplified from genomic DNA by means of the immunoSEQ Assay, a bias-controlled multiplex PCR. As for the original processing: Within the assay, amplification of reference gene primers was used to estimate how many nucleated cells each sample contained. To quantify the absolute abundance of each unique TCRbeta CDR3 rearrangement, sequence reads were collapsed and filtered. For each sample, productive Simpson clonality was calculated as the square root of Simpson's diversity index across productive rearrangements. The clones in this table, taken by TCRdb from immuneACCESS, are in-frame only. Not every clone is retained; where verified, under half of the shortfall comes from an unresolved V gene, and the cause of the rest is unknown. Clonal size and the V and J genes are those of that table, whereas D and trimming came from the DNA. The sample table records some 66,000 clones; roughly 82% of these occur just once. The top ten hold 6.6% of the sample.

The collaborating institutions used their own protocols to collect whole blood in K2EDTA tubes. For TCRbeta analysis, collaborator samples were shipped as frozen whole blood, as isolated PBMCs, or as DNA extracted from either sample type. Regarding this clone: Its antigen target is currently unknown. Base-call qualities are not available, and no considerably larger clone is one nucleotide away.

Between the V and J ends, shortened by 3 bases and 1 base respectively, the junction contains 12 bases. The CDR3 numbers 15 residues from cysteine through phenylalanine. Only the CDR3 DNA stays, 45 bases, in frame from base 1. The CDR1 and CDR2 encoded by the germline V gene (reference sequence) are PRHDT and FYEKMQ. What the authors observed across the whole study: Clinical and demographic metadata were provided uncurated, with the amount varying by source and participant.

The rearrangement combines TRBV13 with TRBJ1-1; confidence is insufficient to name the D gene. Material: peripheral blood. The receptor's source is a man aged 55 to 69 with acute or convalescent COVID-19. The CDR3 is CASSFQSGKNTEAFF. The nucleotide sequence is TGTGCCAGCAGCTTCCAGTCGGGGAAGAACACTGAAGCTTTCTTT.